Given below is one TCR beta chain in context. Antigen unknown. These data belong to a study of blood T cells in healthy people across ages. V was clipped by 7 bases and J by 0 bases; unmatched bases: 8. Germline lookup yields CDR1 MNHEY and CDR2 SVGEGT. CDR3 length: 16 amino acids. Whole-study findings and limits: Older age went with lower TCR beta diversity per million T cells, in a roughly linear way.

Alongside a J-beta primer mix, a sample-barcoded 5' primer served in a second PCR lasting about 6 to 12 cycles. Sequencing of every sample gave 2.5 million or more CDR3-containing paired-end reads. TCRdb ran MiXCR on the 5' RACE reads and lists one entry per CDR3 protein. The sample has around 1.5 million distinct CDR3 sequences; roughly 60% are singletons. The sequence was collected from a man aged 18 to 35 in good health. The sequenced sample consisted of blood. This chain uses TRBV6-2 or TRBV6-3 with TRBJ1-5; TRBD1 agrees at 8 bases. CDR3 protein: CASTGQGGYSNQPQHF. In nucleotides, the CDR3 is TGTGCCAGCACCGGACAGGGAGGATATAGCAATCAGCCCCAGCATTTT.